The 27 T cell receptor beta chains given below trace back to one sample, sequenced in a study of T-cell reconstitution after alpha-beta-depleted transplantation in children. Unique molecular identifiers were incorporated into the prepared TCRbeta library. TCRdb redid the calling of the PCR reads with MiXCR, one entry per CDR3 protein. Of a few hundred thousand distinct CDR3 sequences listed, around 10% are singletons. Specimen: PBMCs, collected before TCRalphabeta/CD19-depleted stem cell transplant. Receptors were obtained from a boy in the first two years of life with acute myeloid leukemia, due to receive a stem cell transplant.

This clonotype was detected only a few times. V and J are TRBV27 and TRBJ2-2, with D maybe TRBD1 (6 bases). V was trimmed by 5 bases and J by 7 bases, leaving 17 bases between them. This CDR3 is 15 amino acids long. From germline, CDR1 is MNHEY and CDR2 SMNVEV (reference sequence). For the CDR3, the DNA is TGTGCCAGCAGTCTATATTACAGGGTTGACGGGGAGCTGTTTTTT. Translation gives CASSLYYRVDGELFF.

V is TRBV19 and J is TRBJ2-7; 7 bases align to TRBD2. V was pared by 6 bases and J by 1 base, with 3 bases of the junction left unmatched. This CDR3 comprises 13 residues. Germline V gives CDR1 LNHDA, CDR2 SQIVND (reference sequence). CDR3 bases: TGTGCCAGTAGAAGGGGAGGGTCCTACGAGCAGTACTTC. Its translation is CASRRGGSYEQYF.

This clonotype showed up many times. The chain's CDR3 is CASRPGRGEKLFF. As DNA, the CDR3 is TGTGCCAGCCGGCCGGGGCGAGGTGAAAAACTGTTTTTT. The rearrangement uses TRBV6-5 and TRBJ1-4, with a weak D call TRBD1 (5 bases). From germline, CDR1 is MNHEY and CDR2 SVGAGI. This CDR3 is built from 13 residues. V was pared by 8 bases and J by 7 bases, with 14 bases between.

This clonotype appeared many times. The V and J genes are TRBV12-3 or TRBV12-4 and TRBJ1-6; D might be TRBD1 (5 bases). The CDR3 consists of 15 residues. Trimming shortened V by 5 bases and J by 8 bases, and 16 bases separated the two germline ends. CDR3 bases: TGTGCCAGCAGTACGAGGACACCTGGGGATTCACCCCTCCACTTT. Translation gives CASSTRTPGDSPLHF.

The chain combines TRBV25-1 with TRBJ2-1; no clear D gene. Germline CDR1 and CDR2: MGHDK and SYGVNS. This CDR3 has 15 residues. The germline V and J ends were trimmed by 2 bases and 0 bases, with 8 bases remaining between them. The CDR3 nucleotides read TGTGCCAGCAGTGAACTAGACTTCTCCTACAATGAGCAGTTCTTC. This gives the protein CASSELDFSYNEQFF.

At least ten counts were recorded for this clonotype. The J gene is TRBJ2-7, the V gene TRBV10-3; D not certain. This CDR3 contains 13 residues. Trimming left V 0 bases short and J 4 bases short, with 7 bases between. Germline V gene sequence: CDR1 ENHRY, CDR2 SYGVKD. The CDR3 DNA is TGTGCCATCAGTGAGTCAGGGAAGTACGAGCAGTACTTC. Translating it yields CAISESGKYEQYF.

This clonotype has a count of ten or more. The chain uses TRBV5-1 and TRBJ2-1; D assignment may be TRBD1 or TRBD2 (6 bases each). The germline V and J ends were trimmed by 4 bases and 4 bases, with 18 bases remaining between them. CDR1 and CDR2 (germline): SGHRS, YFSETQ. The CDR3 sequence is 16 residues long. The CDR3 is CASSDGQRALYNEQFF. The CDR3 nucleotides read TGCGCCAGCAGCGACGGACAGCGGGCATTGTACAATGAGCAGTTCTTC.

A remark on this clonotype: It may be a read error: a sequence one base away is much more abundant. The V call is TRBV7-6, the J call TRBJ2-2, with D unclear. The germline V gene has CDR1 SGHVS and CDR2 FNYEAQ. The CDR3 totals 16 residues. V gave up 6 bases and J gave up 0 bases, with 14 bases separating them. The CDR3: CASRLMARTNTGELFF. The DNA of the CDR3 is TGTGCCAGCAGATTAATGGCGCGCACGAACACCGGGGAGCTGTTTTTT.

This clonotype was observed many times. The chain combines TRBV29-1 with TRBJ2-7; TRBD1 aligns across 7 bases. V lost 5 bases to trimming and J lost 0 bases; unmatched junction nucleotides: 7. Germline lookup yields CDR1 SQVTM and CDR2 ANQGSEA. This CDR3 is built from 14 residues. Here the CDR3 reads CSVLGDRSSYEQYF. CDR3 coding DNA: TGCAGCGTTCTGGGGGACAGAAGCTCCTACGAGCAGTACTTC.

This clonotype was detected ten times or more. This sequence joins TRBV11-2 and TRBJ2-3; possibly TRBD1 for D (6 bases). CDR1 SGHAT and CDR2 FQNNGV come from the germline V gene. The CDR3 is 15 residues long. Trimming shortened V by 0 bases and J by 14 bases, and 21 bases separated the two germline ends. Written as DNA, the CDR3 is TGTGCCAGCAGCTTAGATCTCTGGGTGATGCAGGGGAGGTATTTT. Translating gives CASSLDLWVMQGRYF.

This clonotype appeared many times. The rearrangement uses TRBV9 and TRBJ2-5; D call uncertain. Trimming removed 0 bases at V and 0 bases at J, with 9 bases between. This CDR3 comprises 15 residues. In germline, CDR1 is SGDLS, CDR2 YYNGEE. The CDR3: CASSVVGNDQETQYF. CDR3 nucleotides: TGTGCCAGCAGCGTAGTGGGGAACGACCAAGAGACCCAGTACTTC.

The gene calls are TRBV7-2 and TRBJ2-5, with D tentatively TRBD1 or TRBD2 (5 bases each). Trimming cost V 5 bases and J 5 bases, with 9 bases left between them. Germline assignment: CDR1 SGHTA and CDR2 FQGNSA. The CDR3 covers 12 residues. The CDR3 protein is CASSPGAETQYF. In nucleotides, the CDR3 is TGTGCCAGCAGCCCCGGGGCGGAGACCCAGTACTTC.

This clonotype was observed at least ten times. The chain couples TRBV27 to TRBJ2-2; 10 bases align to TRBD1. Germline values: CDR1 MNHEY, CDR2 SMNVEV (reference sequence). The CDR3 runs 17 residues. V gave up 7 bases and J gave up 8 bases; unmatched junction bases: 16. The CDR3 loop reads CASTGTGDPWTPGELFF. Written as DNA, the CDR3 is TGTGCCAGCACCGGGACAGGGGACCCCTGGACACCAGGGGAGCTGTTTTTT.

This clonotype has at least ten counts. V gene TRBV11-3 combines with J gene TRBJ2-2; unclear D gene. Trimming removed 3 bases from V and 4 bases from J, with 6 bases in between. The CDR3 contains 13 residues. Germline CDR1 is SGHNT and CDR2 is YENEEA. CDR3 amino acids: CASSFDLTGELFF. Written as DNA, the CDR3 is TGTGCCAGCAGCTTTGACCTCACCGGGGAGCTGTTTTTT.

Many counts were recorded for this clonotype. This sequence joins TRBV10-2 and TRBJ2-1; D unresolved. The CDR3 spans 12 residues. Trimming left V 4 bases short and J 10 bases short, with 11 bases between. In germline, CDR1 is WSHSY, CDR2 SAAADI. The DNA for the CDR3 is TGCGCCAGCAGTGTGGTGGTCACAGAGCAGTTCTTC. Residues: CASSVVVTEQFF.

This clonotype came up many times. V and J are TRBV28 and TRBJ2-7; D tentatively reads TRBD1 or TRBD2 (6 bases each). V lost 5 bases to trimming and J lost 2 bases, with 22 bases between them. CDR3 length equals 17 residues. CDR1 is MDHEN and CDR2 is SYDVKM in the germline V gene. The CDR3 here is CASSGGAGQLSAYEQYF. Written as DNA, the CDR3 is TGTGCCAGCAGTGGAGGGGCCGGACAGTTATCCGCCTACGAGCAGTACTTC. The complete variable domain, with remaining parts taken from reference TRBV28 and TRBJ2-7, reads DVKVTQSSRYLVKRTGEKVFLECVQDMDHENMFWYRQDPGLGLRLIYFSYDVKMKEKGDIPEGYSVSREKKERFSLILESASTNQTSMYLCASSGGAGQLSAYEQYFGPGTRLTVT.

The sample holds many counts of this clonotype. The chain has TRBV7-2 and TRBJ2-1; tentatively, D is TRBD2 (7 bases). CDR1 and CDR2 (germline): SGHTA, FQGNSA. Trimming took off 4 bases at V and 9 bases at J, with 13 bases between the two ends. CDR3 length equals 13 residues. CDR3 in DNA: TGTGCCAGCAGCTCGCTAGGGGGGGCTGAGCAGTTCTTC. This gives the protein CASSSLGGAEQFF. The full variable domain, rest sourced from reference TRBV7-2 and TRBJ2-1, is GAGVSQSPSNKVTEKGKDVELRCDPISGHTALYWYRQSLGQGLEFLIYFQGNSAPDKSGLPSDRFSAERTGGSVSTLTIQRTQQEDSAVYLCASSSLGGAEQFFGPGTRLTVL.

This clonotype occurred many times. The V and J genes are TRBV11-2 and TRBJ2-2; possibly TRBD1 for D (5 bases). Germline CDR1 SGHAT, CDR2 FQNNGV. The CDR3 totals 16 residues. The V end lost 2 bases, the J end lost 5 bases, and 15 bases lay between the germline ends. CDR3: CASSLITTVLTGELFF. Here the CDR3 DNA reads TGTGCCAGCAGCTTAATAACGACAGTTCTTACCGGGGAGCTGTTTTTT.

This clonotype was observed a few times. V usage is TRBV7-2 and J usage is TRBJ1-3; tentatively, D is TRBD1 (5 bases). CDR3 length: 16 amino acids. Germline V CDR1 and CDR2: SGHTA, FQGNSA. V dropped 5 bases and J dropped 0 bases, with 14 bases sitting between them. The CDR3 bases are TGTGCCAGCAGCCTACAGGTGGCCCTCTCTGGAAACACCATATATTTT. This gives the protein CASSLQVALSGNTIYF. The variable domain in full, completed from reference TRBV7-2 and TRBJ1-3, reads GAGVSQSPSNKVTEKGKDVELRCDPISGHTALYWYRQSLGQGLEFLIYFQGNSAPDKSGLPSDRFSAERTGGSVSTLTIQRTQQEDSAVYLCASSLQVALSGNTIYFGEGSWLTVV.

This clonotype was seen a few times. This chain joins TRBV12-3 or TRBV12-4 and TRBJ1-1, with D possibly TRBD1 on 6 matching bases. The V and J ends lost 2 bases and 1 base respectively, with 11 bases between them. CDR3 length: 15 amino acids. CDR3 sequence reads: CASSLRDISNTEAFF. The CDR3 DNA follows: TGTGCCAGCAGTTTAAGGGACATTTCGAACACTGAAGCTTTCTTT.

This clonotype was detected only a few times. J is TRBJ1-1 and V is TRBV27, with TRBD1 matching over 10 bases. The CDR3 consists of 15 residues. The V gene's germline CDR1 is MNHEY and CDR2 SMNVEV (reference sequence). The V gene end was trimmed by 3 bases and the J gene end by 6 bases; junction bases not matched to a gene: 7. The CDR3 nucleotides read TGTGCCAGCAGTTTCCGCGGACAGGGGGAGGCTGAAGCTTTCTTT. Protein sequence: CASSFRGQGEAEAFF.

Ten or more counts support this clonotype. V is TRBV7-9 and J is TRBJ2-2, with 8 nucleotides matching TRBD1. Unmatched junction bases numbered 6, after V lost 4 bases and J lost 5 bases. CDR3 size: 15 residues. Germline CDR1 is SEHNR and CDR2 is FQNEAQ (reference sequence). The CDR3 sequence: CASSSGRGRTGELFF. The CDR3 bases are TGTGCCAGCAGCTCGGGCAGGGGGCGAACCGGGGAGCTGTTTTTT.

CDR3 coding DNA: TGTGCCAGCAGTTTCCTAGCGGTGACTACCTACAATGAGCAGTTCTTC. This gives the protein CASSFLAVTTYNEQFF. The V and J genes are TRBV28 and TRBJ2-1, with 7 positions matching TRBD2. Germline loops: CDR1 MDHEN, CDR2 SYDVKM. V dropped 3 bases and J dropped 2; count of bases not matched to a gene: 7. The CDR3 consists of 16 residues. The full variable domain, in which reference TRBV28 and TRBJ2-1 provide the parts outside the CDR3, is DVKVTQSSRYLVKRTGEKVFLECVQDMDHENMFWYRQDPGLGLRLIYFSYDVKMKEKGDIPEGYSVSREKKERFSLILESASTNQTSMYLCASSFLAVTTYNEQFFGPGTRLTVL.

This clonotype showed up many times. The genes are TRBV29-1 and TRBJ2-1; D is undetermined. Germline CDR1 is SQVTM and CDR2 is ANQGSEA. The CDR3 spans 12 residues. Trimming stripped 8 bases from V and 0 bases from J, with 8 bases between. CDR3 sequence reads: CSFISSYNEQFF. The CDR3 bases are TGCAGCTTTATTAGCTCCTACAATGAGCAGTTCTTC.

Notes on this clonotype: The CDR3 end shows no conserved phenylalanine or tryptophan, and so a read error is likely. The limits of the CDR3 on the DNA are not certain, so only TCRdb's listed CDR3 is given. V usage is TRBV5-6 and J usage is TRBJ2-7; TRBD1 reflects the table's D call only, with no check against the DNA. The CDR3 extends over 14 residues, inclusive of both ends. The germline V gene encodes CDR1 SGHDT and CDR2 YYEEEE. CDR3: CASSSWTGSGFPAL.

The chain combines TRBV2 with TRBJ2-1; no firm D call. The germline gives CDR1 SNHLY, CDR2 FYNNEI. V was cut by 8 bases and J by 3 bases, with 8 bases left in between. This CDR3 comprises 12 residues. In DNA form, the CDR3 reads TGTGCCAGCGGAGACGGCTACAATGAGCAGTTCTTC. Its translation: CASGDGYNEQFF.

This clonotype was recorded many times. The chain couples TRBV24-1 to TRBJ2-2; 8 bases fit TRBD2. V shed 0 bases, J shed 0 bases, and the junction held 5 bases outside the gene matches. The germline CDR1 and CDR2 sequences are KGHDR and SFDVKD. The CDR3 runs 18 residues. CDR3 bases: TGTGCCACCAGTGATTTGGGGCAAGCGGGAGCGAACACCGGGGAGCTGTTTTTT. Its translation is CATSDLGQAGANTGELFF.